This T cell receptor beta chain came from a study of blood T cell repertoires in COVID-19. The wider study: Acute-phase and convalescent COVID-19 samples originated in the United States, Italy and Spain. PBMCs, B-cell-depleted T cells, or T cells provided the cDNA or gDNA that made up the material.

The CDR3 extends over 12 amino acids. The germline V and J ends were trimmed by 4 bases and 6 bases, with 11 bases remaining between them. CDR1 and CDR2 from the germline V gene are SGHRS and YFSETQ. Sequenced by immunoSEQ multiplex PCR; TCRdb stores in-frame clones only, minus some. The sample lists about 170,000 clones; around 82% were seen once. The chain uses TRBV5-1 and TRBJ2-7; tentatively, D is TRBD1 (6 bases). The source material was peripheral blood. The sequence derives from a man in his sixties or seventies with active or convalescent COVID-19. CDR3 sequence: CASSLQGREQYF. The CDR3, as DNA: TGCGCCAGCAGCCTACAGGGACGCGAGCAGTACTTC.